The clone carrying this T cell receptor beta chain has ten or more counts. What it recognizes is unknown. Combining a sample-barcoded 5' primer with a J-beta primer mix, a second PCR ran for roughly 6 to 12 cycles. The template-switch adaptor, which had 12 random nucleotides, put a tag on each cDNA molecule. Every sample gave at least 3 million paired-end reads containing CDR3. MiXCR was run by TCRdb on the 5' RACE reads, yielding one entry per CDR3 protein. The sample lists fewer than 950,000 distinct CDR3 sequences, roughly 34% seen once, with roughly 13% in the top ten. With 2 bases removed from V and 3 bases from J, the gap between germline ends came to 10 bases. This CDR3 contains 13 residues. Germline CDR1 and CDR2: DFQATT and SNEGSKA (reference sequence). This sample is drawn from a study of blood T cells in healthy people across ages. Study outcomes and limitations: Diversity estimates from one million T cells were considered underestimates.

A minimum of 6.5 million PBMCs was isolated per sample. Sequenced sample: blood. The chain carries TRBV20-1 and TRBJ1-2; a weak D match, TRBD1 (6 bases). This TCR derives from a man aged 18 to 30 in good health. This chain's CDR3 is CSARKTGDYGYTF. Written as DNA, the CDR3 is TGCAGTGCTAGAAAGACAGGAGACTATGGCTACACCTTC.